This T cell receptor beta chain came from a study of cytomegalovirus exposure and HLA in healthy donors. PCR involved 60 Vbeta and 13 Jbeta primers. Generated by immunoSEQ multiplex PCR, the TCRdb table keeps only in-frame clones and is missing some. Here the sample spans roughly 54,000 clones, almost 85% being singletons. Worth noting for this clone: As yet, its antigen is unknown.

The study's findings and limits: Highly shared sequence variants in one cluster were likely a sequencing artifact.

The CDR3 runs 13 residues. Germline CDR1 is MNHEY and CDR2 is SVGAGI. V was clipped by 8 bases and J by 1 base, with 11 bases between them. What was sequenced was PBMCs. This rearrangement joins TRBV6-5 to TRBJ1-1; perhaps TRBD1 as D (6 bases). This clonotype originated in a man in his forties or fifties in good health and CMV-seronegative. The CDR3 sequence is CASGWGRNTEAFF. CDR3 in DNA: TGTGCCAGCGGATGGGGGCGGAACACTGAAGCTTTCTTT.